This T cell receptor beta chain was found in a study of cytomegalovirus exposure and HLA in healthy donors. 60 Vbeta and 13 Jbeta primers were used in PCR. The repertoire was sequenced with immunoSEQ multiplex PCR; TCRdb's copy has only in-frame clones and lacks some. The sample lists about 130,000 clones; roughly 83% were seen once. Trimming removed 6 bases from V and 0 bases from J, with 8 bases in between. Germline CDR1 is SEHNR and CDR2 is FQNEAQ (reference sequence). CDR3 length: 13 amino acids. The V and J genes are TRBV7-9 and TRBJ1-1; D is ambiguous. The sequenced sample consisted of PBMCs. The sequence was obtained from a man between 35 and 55 years old in good health and CMV-seronegative. This CDR3 reads CASRGELNTEAFF. Written as DNA, the CDR3 is TGTGCCAGCAGGGGAGAATTGAACACTGAAGCTTTCTTT. The variable domain in full, with the rest retrieved from reference TRBV7-9 and TRBJ1-1, is DTGVSQNPRHKITKRGQNVTFRCDPISEHNRLYWYRQTLGQGPEFLTYFQNEAQLEKSRLLSDRFSAERPKGSFSTLEIQRTEQGDSAMYLCASRGELNTEAFFGQGTRLTVV.